The 10 T cell receptor beta chains reported below all come from one sample, sequenced in a study of T cells in localized non-small cell lung cancer. Sequencing was performed with immunoSEQ multiplex PCR; in TCRdb, only in-frame clones are kept and a portion is missing. The data hold fewer than 40,000 clones, with more than 75% observed a single time. Sequencing was performed on peripheral blood, taken before any cancer treatment. These receptor sequences come from a male donor older than 55 with stage III lung adenocarcinoma.

The chain couples TRBV6-5 to TRBJ1-5, with D uncertain. CDR3 size: 13 residues. Trimming took 2 bases from V and 4 from J, leaving 6 bases between them. Germline-derived CDR1 and CDR2 are MNHEY and SVGAGI. This chain's CDR3 is CASSYGLNQPQHF. The CDR3 DNA sequence: TGTGCCAGCAGTTACGGGTTAAATCAGCCCCAGCATTTT.

DNA of the CDR3: TGTGCCAGCAGCTTGGGTGACAGGAACTACGAGCAGTACTTC. Residues: CASSLGDRNYEQYF. The chain has TRBV7-6 and TRBJ2-7, with TRBD1 as a possible D gene (6 bases). The CDR3 covers 14 residues. The ends were cut back, 3 bases at V and 3 bases at J, with 12 bases in the middle. Germline lookup yields CDR1 SGHVS and CDR2 FNYEAQ.

The V call is TRBV18, the J call TRBJ2-1; TRBD2 matches at 11 bases. CDR1 and CDR2 (germline): KGHSH, LQKENI. The CDR3 is 15 residues long. Germline trimming cut 3 bases from V and 5 bases from J; bases unmatched to any gene: 3. CDR3 DNA sequence: TGTGCCAGCTCACCCCGACTAGCGGGGCACAATGAGCAGTTCTTC. Protein: CASSPRLAGHNEQFF.

CDR3 sequence (DNA): TGTGCCAGTAAAACTGCGGGGGGGTCAGAGACCCAGTACTTC. It codes for CASKTAGGSETQYF. The chain combines TRBV19 with TRBJ2-5; TRBD2 aligns across 9 bases. Germline lookup yields CDR1 LNHDA and CDR2 SQIVND (reference sequence). The junction had 7 bases not matched to a gene; V was cut back by 7 bases and J by 4 bases. The CDR3 is 14 residues long. Variable domain in full (rest from reference TRBV19 and TRBJ2-5): DGGITQSPKYLFRKEGQNVTLSCEQNLNHDAMYWYRQDPGQGLRLIYYSQIVNDFQKGDIAEGYSVSREKKESFPLTVTSAQKNPTAFYLCASKTAGGSETQYFGPGTRLLVL.

The chain couples TRBV7-2 to TRBJ1-3; TRBD1 aligns across 8 bases. V was pared by 8 bases and J by 5 bases, with 5 bases of the junction left unmatched. From germline, CDR1 is SGHTA and CDR2 FQGNSA. This CDR3 is built from 13 residues. This chain's CDR3 is CASGDRSRNTIYF. CDR3 nucleotides: TGTGCCAGCGGGGACAGGAGTAGAAACACCATATATTTT.

In DNA, the CDR3 is TGTGCCAGCAGCCCAAGAGGGCTTGACTCTGGAAACACCATATATTTT. Its protein product is CASSPRGLDSGNTIYF. V and J are TRBV7-8 and TRBJ1-3; D gene uncertain. The CDR3 sequence is 16 residues long. The germline V and J ends were trimmed by 5 bases and 0 bases, with 14 bases remaining between them. Per the germline V gene, CDR1 is SGHVS and CDR2 is FQNEAQ.

J is TRBJ1-5 and V is TRBV5-1; D is unresolved. V was trimmed by 0 bases and J by 8 bases, leaving 9 bases between them. The germline V gene has CDR1 SGHRS and CDR2 YFSETQ. There are 13 residues in the CDR3. The CDR3 is CASSLEGREPQHF. The CDR3 DNA is TGCGCCAGCAGCTTGGAAGGTAGGGAGCCCCAGCATTTT.

This clone was seen just once. The CDR3 region has the DNA TGTGCCAGCAGCCTCCCCTCCGGGACATCCCGCTCTGGGGCCAACGTCCTGACTTTC. It codes for CASSLPSGTSRSGANVLTF. The chain employs TRBV13 and TRBJ2-6, with D possibly TRBD1 on 6 matching bases. Germline CDR1 and CDR2: PRHDT and FYEKMQ (reference sequence). The CDR3 loop spans 19 amino acids. V gave up 5 bases and J gave up 0 bases, with 20 bases separating them. Looking up the rest from reference TRBV13 and TRBJ2-6 gives the full variable domain: AAGVIQSPRHLIKEKRETATLKCYPIPRHDTVYWYQQGPGQDPQFLISFYEKMQSDKGSIPDRFSAQQFSDYHSELNMSSLELGDSALYFCASSLPSGTSRSGANVLTFGAGSRLTVL.

The genes are TRBV6-5 and TRBJ1-1; TRBD1 is a possible D gene (5 bases). Trimming shortened V by 0 bases and J by 0 bases, and 8 bases separated the two germline ends. Germline V gives CDR1 MNHEY, CDR2 SVGAGI. This CDR3 has 15 amino acids. Written as DNA, the CDR3 is TGTGCCAGCAGTTACTCGAGAGGGGTGAACACTGAAGCTTTCTTT. It specifies CASSYSRGVNTEAFF.

V and J are TRBV25-1 and TRBJ2-4; 7 bases align to TRBD2. Germline V gene sequence: CDR1 MGHDK, CDR2 SYGVNS. Trimming cost V 6 bases and J 5 bases; bases outside gene matches: 7. There are 14 residues in the CDR3. CDR3 nucleotides: TGTGCCAGCAGCTTGTGGGGAGGGGAAAACATTCAGTACTTC. This sequence encodes CASSLWGGENIQYF.